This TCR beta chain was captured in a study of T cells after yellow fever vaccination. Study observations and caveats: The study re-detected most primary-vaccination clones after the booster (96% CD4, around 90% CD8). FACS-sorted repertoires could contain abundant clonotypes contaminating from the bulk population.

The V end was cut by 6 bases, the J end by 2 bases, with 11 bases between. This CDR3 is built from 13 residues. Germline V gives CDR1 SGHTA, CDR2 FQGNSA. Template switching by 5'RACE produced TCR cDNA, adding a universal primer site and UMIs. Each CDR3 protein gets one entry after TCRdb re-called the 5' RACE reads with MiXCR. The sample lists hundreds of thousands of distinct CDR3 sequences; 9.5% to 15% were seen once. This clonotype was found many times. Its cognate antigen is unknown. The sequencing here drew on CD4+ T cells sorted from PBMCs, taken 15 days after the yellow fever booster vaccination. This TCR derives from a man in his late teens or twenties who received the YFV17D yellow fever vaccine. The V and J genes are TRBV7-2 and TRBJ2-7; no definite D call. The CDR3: CASRGRAPYEQYF. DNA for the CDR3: TGTGCCAGCAGAGGTCGGGCACCCTACGAGCAGTACTTC.